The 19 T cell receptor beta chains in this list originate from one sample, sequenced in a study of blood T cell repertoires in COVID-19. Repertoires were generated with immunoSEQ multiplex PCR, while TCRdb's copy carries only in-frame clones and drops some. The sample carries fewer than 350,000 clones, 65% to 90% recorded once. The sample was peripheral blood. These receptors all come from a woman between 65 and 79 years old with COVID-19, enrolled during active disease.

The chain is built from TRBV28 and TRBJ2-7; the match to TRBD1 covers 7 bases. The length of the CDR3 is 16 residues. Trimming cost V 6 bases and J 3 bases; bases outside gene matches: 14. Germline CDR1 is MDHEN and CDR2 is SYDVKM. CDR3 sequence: CASSSPRNRGGYEQYF. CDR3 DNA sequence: TGTGCCAGCAGCTCACCGCGTAACAGGGGTGGCTACGAGCAGTACTTC.

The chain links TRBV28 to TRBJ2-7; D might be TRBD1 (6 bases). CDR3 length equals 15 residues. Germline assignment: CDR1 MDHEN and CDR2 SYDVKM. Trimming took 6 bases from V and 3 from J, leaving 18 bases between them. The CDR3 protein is CASRPRLGTLYEQYF. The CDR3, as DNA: TGTGCCAGCAGGCCGAGGTTGGGGACACTCTACGAGCAGTACTTC.

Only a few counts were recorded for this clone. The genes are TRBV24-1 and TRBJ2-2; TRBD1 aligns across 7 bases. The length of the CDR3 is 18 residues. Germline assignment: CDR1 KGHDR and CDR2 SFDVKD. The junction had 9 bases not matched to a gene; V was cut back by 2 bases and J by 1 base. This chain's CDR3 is CATSDSSYRGKNTGELFF. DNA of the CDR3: TGTGCCACCAGTGATTCAAGCTACAGGGGAAAGAACACCGGGGAGCTGTTTTTT.

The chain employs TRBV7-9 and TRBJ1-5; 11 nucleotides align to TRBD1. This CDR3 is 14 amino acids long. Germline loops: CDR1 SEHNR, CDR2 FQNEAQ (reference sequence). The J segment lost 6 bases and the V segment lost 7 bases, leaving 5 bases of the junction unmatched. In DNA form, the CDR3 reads TGTGCCAGCACTGGACAGGGGGCGGGTCAGCCCCAGCATTTT. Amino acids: CASTGQGAGQPQHF.

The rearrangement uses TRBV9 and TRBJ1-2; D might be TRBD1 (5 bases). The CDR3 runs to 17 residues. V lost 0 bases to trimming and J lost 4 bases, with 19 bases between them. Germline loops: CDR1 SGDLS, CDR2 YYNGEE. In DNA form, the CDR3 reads TGTGCCAGCAGCGTAGGGGCTGTGGGGCAACCCCCCTATGGCTACACCTTC. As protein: CASSVGAVGQPPYGYTF. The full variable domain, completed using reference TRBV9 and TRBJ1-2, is DSGVTQTPKHLITATGQRVTLRCSPRSGDLSVYWYQQSLDQGLQFLIQYYNGEERAKGNILERFSAQQFPDLHSELNLSSLELGDSALYFCASSVGAVGQPPYGYTFGSGTRLTVV.

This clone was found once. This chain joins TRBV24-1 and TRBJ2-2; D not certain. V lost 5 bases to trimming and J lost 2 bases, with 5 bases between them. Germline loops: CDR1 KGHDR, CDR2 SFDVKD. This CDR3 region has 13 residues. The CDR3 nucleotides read TGTGCCACCAGTGTACTCAACACCGGGGAGCTGTTTTTT. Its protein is CATSVLNTGELFF.

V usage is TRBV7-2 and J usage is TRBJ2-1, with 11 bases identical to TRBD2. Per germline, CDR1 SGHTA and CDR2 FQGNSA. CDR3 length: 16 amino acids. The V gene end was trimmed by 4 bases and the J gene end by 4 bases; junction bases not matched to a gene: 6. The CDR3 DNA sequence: TGTGCCAGCAGCTCGATAGCGGGGGGGCTTTACAATGAGCAGTTCTTC. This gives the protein CASSSIAGGLYNEQFF. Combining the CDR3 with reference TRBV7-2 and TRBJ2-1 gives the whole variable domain GAGVSQSPSNKVTEKGKDVELRCDPISGHTALYWYRQSLGQGLEFLIYFQGNSAPDKSGLPSDRFSAERTGGSVSTLTIQRTQQEDSAVYLCASSSIAGGLYNEQFFGPGTRLTVL.

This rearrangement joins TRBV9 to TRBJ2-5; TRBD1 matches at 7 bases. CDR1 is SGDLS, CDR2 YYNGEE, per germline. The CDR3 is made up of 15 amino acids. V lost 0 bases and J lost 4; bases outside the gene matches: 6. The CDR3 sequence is CASSVAGAGGETQYF. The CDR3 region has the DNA TGTGCCAGCAGCGTAGCTGGGGCAGGGGGAGAGACCCAGTACTTC. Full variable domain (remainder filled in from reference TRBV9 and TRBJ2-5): DSGVTQTPKHLITATGQRVTLRCSPRSGDLSVYWYQQSLDQGLQFLIQYYNGEERAKGNILERFSAQQFPDLHSELNLSSLELGDSALYFCASSVAGAGGETQYFGPGTRLLVL.

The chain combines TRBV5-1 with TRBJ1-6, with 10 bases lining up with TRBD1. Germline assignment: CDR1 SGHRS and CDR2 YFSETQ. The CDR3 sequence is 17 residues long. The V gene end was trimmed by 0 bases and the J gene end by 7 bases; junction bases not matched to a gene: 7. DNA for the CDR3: TGCGCCAGCAGCTTGGCTAGCCGGGACAGGGGCAATTCACCCCTCCACTTT. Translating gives CASSLASRDRGNSPLHF.

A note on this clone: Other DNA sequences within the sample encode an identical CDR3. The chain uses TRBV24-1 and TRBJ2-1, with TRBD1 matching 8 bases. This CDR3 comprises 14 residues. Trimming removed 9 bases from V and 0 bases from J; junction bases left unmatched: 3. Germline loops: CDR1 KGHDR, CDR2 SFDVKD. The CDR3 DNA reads TGTGCCACCGCCGGGACAGGCTCCTACAATGAGCAGTTCTTC. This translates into CATAGTGSYNEQFF.

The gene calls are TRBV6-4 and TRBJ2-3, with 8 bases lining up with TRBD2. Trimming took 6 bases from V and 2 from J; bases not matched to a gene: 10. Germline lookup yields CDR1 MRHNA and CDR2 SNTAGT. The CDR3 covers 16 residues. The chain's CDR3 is CASSLGAGGITDTQYF. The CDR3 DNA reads TGTGCCAGCAGCCTCGGGGCGGGGGGAATCACAGATACGCAGTATTTT.

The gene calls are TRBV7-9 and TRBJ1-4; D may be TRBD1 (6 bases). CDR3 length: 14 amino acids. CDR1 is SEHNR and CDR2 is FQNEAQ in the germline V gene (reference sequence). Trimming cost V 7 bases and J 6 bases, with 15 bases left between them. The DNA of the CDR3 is TGTGCCAGCATCCCCGGACAGTTACATGAAAAACTGTTTTTT. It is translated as CASIPGQLHEKLFF.

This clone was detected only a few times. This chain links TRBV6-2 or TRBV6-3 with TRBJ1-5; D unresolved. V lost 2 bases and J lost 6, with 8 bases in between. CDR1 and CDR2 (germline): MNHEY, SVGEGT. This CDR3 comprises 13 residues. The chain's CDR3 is CASSYTESQPQHF. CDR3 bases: TGTGCCAGCAGTTACACCGAGAGTCAGCCCCAGCATTTT.

CDR3 in amino acids: CAWSPAGGRNFQYF. CDR3 nucleotide sequence: TGTGCCTGGAGCCCAGCGGGGGGGCGTAACTTTCAGTACTTC. V is TRBV30 and J is TRBJ2-4, with 10 bases fitting TRBD2. From germline, CDR1 is GTSNPN and CDR2 SVGIG (reference sequence). The CDR3 runs to 14 residues. Trimming at V came to 3 bases and at J to 11 bases, leaving 10 bases not matched to a gene.

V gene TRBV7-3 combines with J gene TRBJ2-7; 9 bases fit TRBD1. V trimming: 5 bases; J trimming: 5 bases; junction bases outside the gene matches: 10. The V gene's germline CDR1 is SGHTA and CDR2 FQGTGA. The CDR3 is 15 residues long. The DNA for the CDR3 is TGTGCCAGCAGCCTTACCCGGGACAGGGTCGACGAGCAGTACTTC. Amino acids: CASSLTRDRVDEQYF. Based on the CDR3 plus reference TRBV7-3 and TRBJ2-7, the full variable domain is GAGVSQTPSNKVTEKGKYVELRCDPISGHTALYWYRQSLGQGPEFLIYFQGTGAADDSGLPNDRFFAVRPEGSVSTLKIQRTERGDSAVYLCASSLTRDRVDEQYFGPGTRLTVT.

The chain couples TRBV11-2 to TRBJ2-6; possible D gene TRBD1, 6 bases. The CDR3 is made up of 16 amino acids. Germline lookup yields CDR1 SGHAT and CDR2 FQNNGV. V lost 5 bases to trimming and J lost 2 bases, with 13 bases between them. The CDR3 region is CASSLFGQTGANVLTF. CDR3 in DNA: TGTGCCAGCAGCCTCTTCGGACAGACTGGGGCCAACGTCCTGACTTTC.

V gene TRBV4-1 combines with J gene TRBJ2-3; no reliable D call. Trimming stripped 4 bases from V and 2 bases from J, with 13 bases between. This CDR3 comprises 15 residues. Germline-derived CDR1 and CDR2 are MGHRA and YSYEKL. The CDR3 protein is CASSLAVYTTDTQYF. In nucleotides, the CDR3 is TGCGCCAGCAGCCTCGCGGTCTACACCACAGATACGCAGTATTTT.

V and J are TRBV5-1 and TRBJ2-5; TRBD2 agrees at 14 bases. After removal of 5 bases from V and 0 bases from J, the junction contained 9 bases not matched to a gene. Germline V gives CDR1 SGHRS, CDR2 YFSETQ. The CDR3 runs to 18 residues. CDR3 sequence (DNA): TGCGCCAGCAGTCGGGGACTAGCGGGGGACCCGTACCAAGAGACCCAGTACTTC. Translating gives CASSRGLAGDPYQETQYF. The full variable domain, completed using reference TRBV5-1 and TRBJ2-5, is KAGVTQTPRYLIKTRGQQVTLSCSPISGHRSVSWYQQTPGQGLQFLFEYFSETQRNKGNFPGRFSGRQFSNSRSEMNVSTLELGDSALYLCASSRGLAGDPYQETQYFGPGTRLLVL.

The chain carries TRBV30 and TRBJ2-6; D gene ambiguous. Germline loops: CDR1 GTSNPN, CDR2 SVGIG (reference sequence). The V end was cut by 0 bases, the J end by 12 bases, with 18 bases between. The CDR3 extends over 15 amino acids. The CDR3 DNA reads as TGTGCCTGGAGTGTACTAAAAGCTCTGGATTCCGTCCTGACTTTC. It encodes CAWSVLKALDSVLTF.